This T cell receptor beta chain was identified in a study of T cell repertoires in cytomegalovirus infection. From the reads, TCRdb called clonotypes with MiXCR, one entry per CDR3 protein. The sample consists of approximately 990,000 distinct CDR3 sequences, 30% to 40% of them appearing once. This clonotype occurred a few times. Its cognate antigen is unknown. Trimming pared 1 base from V and 7 bases from J, leaving 14 bases between. Per the germline V gene, CDR1 is SGHTA and CDR2 is FQGNSA. The CDR3 has 15 residues. The clonotype comes from a human donor in good health (CMV status not recorded). Some clones in this sample may be carry-over from other donors' samples. The gene calls are TRBV7-2 and TRBJ1-5; TRBD1 is a possible D gene (6 bases). The specimen comprised cultured CD8+ T cells from PBMCs, sampled from culture after CMV antigen stimulation. CDR3 loop: CASSLGGRGWQPQHF. CDR3 DNA sequence: TGTGCCAGCAGCTTAGGGGGGCGGGGGTGGCAGCCCCAGCATTTT.